These 26 T cell receptor beta chains came from one sample sequenced in a study of blood T cells in healthy people across ages. Combining a sample-barcoded 5' primer with a J-beta primer mix, a second PCR ran for roughly 7 to 11 cycles. In TCRdb, the 5' RACE reads were re-called with MiXCR into one record per CDR3 protein. The sample has about a million distinct CDR3 sequences, roughly two fifths seen once. The sample taken for sequencing was blood. The origin of the receptors is a man between 18 and 35 years old in good health.

This chain joins TRBV20-1 and TRBJ2-7, with 8 bases fitting TRBD2. This CDR3 is 13 amino acids long. Per the germline V gene, CDR1 is DFQATT and CDR2 is SNEGSKA (reference sequence). V lost 6 bases to trimming and J lost 0 bases; unmatched junction nucleotides: 4. The CDR3, as DNA: TGCAGTGCCGAAGCGGGAGTCTCCTACGAGCAGTACTTC. This codes for CSAEAGVSYEQYF.

The V and J genes are TRBV19 and TRBJ1-5, with 10 bases identical to TRBD1. After removal of 7 bases from V and 6 bases from J, the junction contained 9 bases not matched to a gene. In germline, CDR1 is LNHDA, CDR2 SQIVND (reference sequence). CDR3 length: 15 amino acids. The CDR3 protein is CASTSGQGFGQPQHF. DNA for the CDR3: TGTGCCAGTACCTCGGGACAGGGGTTCGGTCAGCCCCAGCATTTT.

V and J are TRBV28 and TRBJ1-2; D is unclear. Germline CDR1 is MDHEN and CDR2 is SYDVKM. V lost 2 bases and J 4 bases, leaving 14 bases between the germline ends. The CDR3 has 15 amino acids. The CDR3 nucleotides read TGTGCCAGCAGTTTACGCAGCCCCTCCTCCTATGGCTACACCTTC. Translating it yields CASSLRSPSSYGYTF.

This clonotype was observed a few times. This chain links TRBV20-1 with TRBJ1-6; the D gene is possibly TRBD1 (5 bases). V lost 0 bases, J lost 7 bases, and 16 bases lay in between. The CDR3 length is 16 residues. In germline, CDR1 is DFQATT, CDR2 SNEGSKA (reference sequence). The CDR3 reads CSARDQALGPNSPLHF. Here the CDR3 DNA reads TGCAGTGCTAGAGATCAAGCTCTGGGACCAAATTCACCCCTCCACTTT.

As regards this clonotype: An end of the junction does not agree with germline; a read error may underlie this. The chain uses TRBV9 and TRBJ1-2, with TRBD1 identical over 11 bases. This CDR3 is 16 amino acids long. The germline CDR1 and CDR2 sequences are SGDLS and YYNGEE. The CDR3 region is CAGSAGQGVSVYGHTF. DNA of the CDR3: TGTGCCGGCAGCGCGGGACAGGGGGTATCTGTCTATGGCCACACCTTC.

This clonotype appeared a few times. The chain employs TRBV7-4 and TRBJ1-4, with 7 nucleotides matching TRBD1. The CDR3 runs 14 residues. V dropped 3 bases and J dropped 4; count of bases not matched to a gene: 2. Germline lookup yields CDR1 SGHVT and CDR2 SQSDAQ. CDR3 amino acids: CASSFTGVNEKLFF. In DNA, the CDR3 is TGTGCCAGCAGCTTCACAGGGGTTAATGAAAAACTGTTTTTT.

The CDR3 DNA sequence: TGCAGTGCTAGTCAGCAGTTTAACCAAGGGGAAAAACTGTTTTTT. This sequence encodes CSASQQFNQGEKLFF. The chain links TRBV20-1 to TRBJ1-4; no clear D gene. Deletions cut 3 bases from V and 8 bases from J, with 19 bases between. The CDR3 has 15 amino acids. The germline CDR1 and CDR2 sequences are DFQATT and SNEGSKA (reference sequence).

This clonotype was counted only a few times. The rearrangement uses TRBV7-9 and TRBJ2-7; a possible D gene is TRBD1 (6 bases). The CDR3 consists of 13 residues. V gave up 6 bases and J gave up 2 bases, with 11 bases separating them. Looked up from germline, CDR1 is SEHNR and CDR2 is FQNEAQ (reference sequence). The CDR3 here is CASSGGRTYEQYF. The CDR3 bases are TGTGCCAGCAGTGGGGGCCGCACCTACGAGCAGTACTTC.

This chain uses TRBV3-1 with TRBJ1-5; TRBD1 is a possible D gene (5 bases). Looked up from germline, CDR1 is LGHDT and CDR2 is YNNKEL (reference sequence). The CDR3 consists of 14 residues. The V end was cut by 0 bases, the J end by 6 bases, with 9 bases between. The CDR3 DNA reads TGTGCCAGCAGCCAAGATAAGGGGCTTCAGCCCCAGCATTTT. Its protein is CASSQDKGLQPQHF.

The chain joins TRBV28 to TRBJ1-3, with a possible D match to TRBD1 (6 bases). V lost 4 bases and J 6 bases, leaving 22 bases between the germline ends. Germline V CDR1 and CDR2: MDHEN, SYDVKM. This CDR3 comprises 17 residues. CDR3 coding DNA: TGTGCCAGCAGTTACCCGGGTGTGGGGGCCGGCGAAAACACCATATATTTT. Amino acid sequence: CASSYPGVGAGENTIYF.

This clonotype was seen repeatedly, ten times or more. V gene TRBV5-1 combines with J gene TRBJ1-1; tentative D call: TRBD1 (6 bases). The CDR3 covers 13 residues. Germline V gene sequence: CDR1 SGHRS, CDR2 YFSETQ. V was cut by 5 bases and J by 5 bases, with 13 bases left in between. CDR3 nucleotide sequence: TGCGCCAGCAGGGAACAGGGTAATACTGAAGCTTTCTTT. Protein: CASREQGNTEAFF.

V gene TRBV7-9 combines with J gene TRBJ2-3; D might be TRBD1 (6 bases). This CDR3 has 15 residues. The ends were cut back, 4 bases at V and 0 bases at J, with 11 bases in the middle. Germline values: CDR1 SEHNR, CDR2 FQNEAQ (reference sequence). CDR3 protein: CASSSGTYSTDTQYF. The CDR3 region has the DNA TGTGCCAGCAGCTCCGGGACATATAGCACAGATACGCAGTATTTT.

This CDR3 is CASSFVVETAKLETQYF. The CDR3 DNA reads TGTGCCAGCAGTTTCGTGGTTGAAACAGCGAAACTAGAGACCCAGTACTTC. V is TRBV12-3 or TRBV12-4 and J is TRBJ2-7; D gene ambiguous. The last part of the DNA fits TRBJ2-5 better; the J call may be wrong. This CDR3 region has 17 residues.

A few counts support this clonotype. The chain has TRBV4-2 and TRBJ2-1; D may be TRBD2 (5 bases). The CDR3 has 13 residues. Trimming stripped 3 bases from V and 4 bases from J, with 7 bases between. Germline V CDR1 and CDR2: LGHNA, YNFKEQ. This CDR3 reads CASSQDWYNEQFF. For the CDR3, the DNA is TGTGCCAGCAGCCAGGACTGGTACAATGAGCAGTTCTTC.

The rearrangement links TRBV7-3 to TRBJ2-1, with D tentatively TRBD1 (6 bases). The CDR3 extends over 16 amino acids. Looked up from germline, CDR1 is SGHTA and CDR2 is FQGTGA. Trimming cost V 5 bases and J 4 bases, with 18 bases left between them. The CDR3 sequence is CASSPEDSRVYNEQFF. In DNA form, the CDR3 reads TGTGCCAGCAGCCCGGAGGACAGCAGAGTATACAATGAGCAGTTCTTC.

The V and J genes are TRBV24-1 and TRBJ2-1, with D unresolved. Trimming left V 5 bases short and J 6 bases short, with 10 bases between. CDR1 is KGHDR, CDR2 SFDVKD, per germline. CDR3 size: 13 residues. The CDR3 DNA reads TGTGCCACCAGTGTTCGGCATATCAATGAGCAGTTCTTC. Its protein is CATSVRHINEQFF.

This rearrangement joins TRBV6-1 to TRBJ2-1, with 12 bases fitting TRBD2. V gave up 0 bases and J gave up 5 bases; unmatched junction bases: 2. The length of the CDR3 is 16 residues. The germline V gene encodes CDR1 MNHNS and CDR2 SASEGT. As DNA, the CDR3 is TGTGCCAGCAGTGAAGCGAGACTAGCGGGGGACAATGAGCAGTTCTTC. Translating gives CASSEARLAGDNEQFF.

V and J are TRBV6-5 and TRBJ2-1; the D gene is possibly TRBD1 (5 bases). Judging by the DNA end, TRBJ2-7 fits better; the J call may be wrong. There are 15 residues in the CDR3. CDR1 and CDR2 (germline): MNHEY, SVGAGI. This CDR3 is CASSYSDRPYNEQYF. CDR3 coding DNA: TGTGCCAGCAGTTACTCCGACAGACCATACAATGAGCAGTACTTC.

This clonotype was detected a few times. V is TRBV7-9 and J is TRBJ1-1; maybe TRBD1 (6 bases). Germline V gives CDR1 SEHNR, CDR2 FQNEAQ (reference sequence). The V gene lost 1 base and the J gene lost 3 bases, with 12 bases spanning the gap. The CDR3 runs to 15 residues. CDR3 amino acids: CASSLESTGHTEAFF. The CDR3 DNA reads as TGTGCCAGCAGCTTAGAGTCCACAGGGCACACTGAAGCTTTCTTT. Together with reference TRBV7-9 and TRBJ1-1, the CDR3 gives the full variable domain: DTGVSQNPRHKITKRGQNVTFRCDPISEHNRLYWYRQTLGQGPEFLTYFQNEAQLEKSRLLSDRFSAERPKGSFSTLEIQRTEQGDSAMYLCASSLESTGHTEAFFGQGTRLTVV.

This clonotype was seen more than once but under ten times. CDR3 nucleotide sequence: TGTGCCAGCAGCTTGGGGGTCGCCGCTCGGGAGCTGTTTTTT. Its protein product is CASSLGVAARELFF. The V call is TRBV5-6, the J call TRBJ2-2; no reliable D call. With 0 bases removed from V and 9 bases from J, the gap between germline ends came to 12 bases. Germline V gene data show CDR1 as SGHDT and CDR2 as YYEEEE. CDR3 length: 14 amino acids.

There are a few counts of this clonotype. V gene TRBV20-1 combines with J gene TRBJ1-1; 10 nucleotides agree with TRBD1. Germline loops: CDR1 DFQATT, CDR2 SNEGSKA (reference sequence). This CDR3 has 13 amino acids. V dropped 5 bases and J dropped 6; count of bases not matched to a gene: 6. CDR3: CSAGGQGISEAFF. Here the CDR3 DNA reads TGCAGTGCTGGGGGACAGGGGATATCTGAAGCTTTCTTT.

This clonotype was detected a few times. The V gene is TRBV12-5, the J gene TRBJ2-3; D may be TRBD1 or TRBD2 (6 bases each). From germline, CDR1 is LGHNT and CDR2 FRNRAP. V lost 6 bases and J lost 6, with 22 bases in between. The CDR3 totals 16 residues. CDR3 sequence: CASGLYEGGPSDTQYF. DNA of the CDR3: TGTGCTAGTGGCTTATACGAAGGGGGGCCCTCGGATACGCAGTATTTT.

In its sample, this clonotype was seen a few times. A read error may produce the germline difference seen at one junction end. The chain couples TRBV12-3 or TRBV12-4 to TRBJ1-1; D unclear. The CDR3 length is 14 residues. CDR3: CASSLNIPNAEAFF. DNA for the CDR3: TGTGCCAGCAGTTTAAACATCCCGAACGCTGAAGCTTTCTTT.

The chain employs TRBV6-5 and TRBJ1-5; D is uncertain. Trimming took off 5 bases at V and 1 base at J, with 9 bases between the two ends. Germline V gene data show CDR1 as MNHEY and CDR2 as SVGAGI. The CDR3 is made up of 14 amino acids. The DNA for the CDR3 is TGTGCCAGCAGTCAACAGCAAAGCAATCAGCCCCAGCATTTT. It encodes CASSQQQSNQPQHF.

This clonotype showed up just a few times. The chain employs TRBV7-2 and TRBJ2-7; D call uncertain. The CDR3 runs to 13 residues. V was pared by 2 bases and J by 1 base, with 6 bases between. Germline CDR1 reads SGHTA; CDR2 reads FQGNSA. CDR3 protein: CASSLQNSYEQYF. DNA for the CDR3: TGTGCCAGCAGCTTACAGAATTCCTACGAGCAGTACTTC.

This clonotype turned up a few times. The gene calls are TRBV20-1 and TRBJ2-5; the match to TRBD2 covers 7 bases. This CDR3 is built from 14 residues. V lost 6 bases and J lost 11; bases outside the gene matches: 18. Germline V gene lookup returns CDR1 DFQATT and CDR2 SNEGSKA (reference sequence). The CDR3 DNA is TGCAGTGCCAAAGAAGCGGGGCGATACAATGAGCAGTACTTC. This translates into CSAKEAGRYNEQYF.